The TCR beta chain under discussion was sequenced for a study of CD8+ T cells in alopecia areata. The sequencing template was cDNA reverse transcribed from extracted RNA. Libraries were prepared by immunoSEQ multiplex PCR; TCRdb keeps only in-frame clonotypes and omits some of them. The sample carries approximately 180,000 clones, 63% recorded once. V was cut by 0 bases and J by 6 bases, with 14 bases left in between. Germline assignment: CDR1 LGHNA and CDR2 YSLEER. The CDR3 runs 15 residues. Collected material from alopecia areata patients comprised lesional scalp punch biopsies and peripheral blood.

This TCR was recovered from a human donor with alopecia areata. The chain couples TRBV4-3 to TRBJ2-5; D ambiguous. This sample comprised CD4+ T cells sorted from blood, obtained at week 0. The CDR3: CASSQDHGFVKTQYF. The CDR3 region has the DNA TGCGCCAGCAGCCAAGACCATGGATTCGTGAAGACCCAGTACTTC.